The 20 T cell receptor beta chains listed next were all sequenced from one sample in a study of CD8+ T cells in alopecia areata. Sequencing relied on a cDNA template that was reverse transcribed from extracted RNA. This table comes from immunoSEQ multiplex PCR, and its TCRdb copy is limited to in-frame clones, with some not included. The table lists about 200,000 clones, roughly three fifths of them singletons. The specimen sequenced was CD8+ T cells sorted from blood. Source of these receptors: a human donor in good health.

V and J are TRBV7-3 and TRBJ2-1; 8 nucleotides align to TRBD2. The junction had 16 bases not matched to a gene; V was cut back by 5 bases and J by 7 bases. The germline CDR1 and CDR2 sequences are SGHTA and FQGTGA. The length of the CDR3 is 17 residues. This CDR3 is CASSPRVGGGLLNEQFF. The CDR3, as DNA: TGTGCCAGCAGCCCCCGCGTGGGCGGGGGGCTTTTAAATGAGCAGTTCTTC.

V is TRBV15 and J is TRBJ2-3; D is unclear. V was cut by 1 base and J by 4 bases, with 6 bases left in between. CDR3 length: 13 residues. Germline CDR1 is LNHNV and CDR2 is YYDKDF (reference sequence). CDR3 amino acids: CATSRGVPDTQYF. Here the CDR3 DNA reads TGTGCCACCAGCAGAGGGGTACCAGATACGCAGTATTTT.

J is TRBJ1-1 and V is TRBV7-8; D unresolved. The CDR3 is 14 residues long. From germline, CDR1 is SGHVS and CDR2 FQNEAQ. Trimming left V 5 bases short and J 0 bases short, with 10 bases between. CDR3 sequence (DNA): TGTGCCAGCAGCCTACCACGCATGAACACTGAAGCTTTCTTT. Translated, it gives CASSLPRMNTEAFF.

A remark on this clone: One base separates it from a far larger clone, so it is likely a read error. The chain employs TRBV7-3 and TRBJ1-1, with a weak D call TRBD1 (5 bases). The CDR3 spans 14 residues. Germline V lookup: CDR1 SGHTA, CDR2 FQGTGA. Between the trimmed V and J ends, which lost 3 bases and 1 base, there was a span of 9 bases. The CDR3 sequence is CASSFGGANTEAFF. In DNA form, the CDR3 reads TGTGCCAGCAGCTTTGGAGGGGCGAACACTGAAGCTTTCTTT.

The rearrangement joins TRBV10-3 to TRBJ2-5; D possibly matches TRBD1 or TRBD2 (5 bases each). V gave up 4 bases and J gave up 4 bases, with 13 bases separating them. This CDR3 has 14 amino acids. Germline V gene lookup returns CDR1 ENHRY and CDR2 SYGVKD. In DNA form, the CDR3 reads TGTGCCATCAGTGGGGGCACTAGAGGAGAGACCCAGTACTTC. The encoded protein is CAISGGTRGETQYF.

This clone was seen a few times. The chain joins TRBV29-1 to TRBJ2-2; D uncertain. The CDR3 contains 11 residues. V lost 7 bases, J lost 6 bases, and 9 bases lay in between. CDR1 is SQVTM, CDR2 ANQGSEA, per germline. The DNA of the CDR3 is TGCAGCGCCTCTTGGGCCGGGGAGCTGTTTTTT. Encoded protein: CSASWAGELFF.

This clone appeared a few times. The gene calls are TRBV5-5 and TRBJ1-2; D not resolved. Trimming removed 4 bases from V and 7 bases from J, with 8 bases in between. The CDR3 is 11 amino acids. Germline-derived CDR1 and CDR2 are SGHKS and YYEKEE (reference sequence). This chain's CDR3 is CASSGGGGYTF. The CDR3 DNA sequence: TGTGCCAGCAGCGGAGGTGGTGGCTACACCTTC.

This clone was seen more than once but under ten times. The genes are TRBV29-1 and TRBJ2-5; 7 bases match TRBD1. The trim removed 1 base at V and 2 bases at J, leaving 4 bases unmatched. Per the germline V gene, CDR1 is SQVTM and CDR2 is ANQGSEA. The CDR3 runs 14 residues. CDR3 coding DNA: TGCAGCGTTGAAGGCTTGACAGGGCAAGAGACCCAGTACTTC. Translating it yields CSVEGLTGQETQYF.

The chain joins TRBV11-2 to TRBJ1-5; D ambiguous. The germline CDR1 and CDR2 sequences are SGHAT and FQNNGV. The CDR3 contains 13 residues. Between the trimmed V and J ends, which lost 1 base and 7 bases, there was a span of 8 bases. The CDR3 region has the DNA TGTGCCAGCAGCTTAGGGGGAGTCCAGCCCCAGCATTTT. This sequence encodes CASSLGGVQPQHF.

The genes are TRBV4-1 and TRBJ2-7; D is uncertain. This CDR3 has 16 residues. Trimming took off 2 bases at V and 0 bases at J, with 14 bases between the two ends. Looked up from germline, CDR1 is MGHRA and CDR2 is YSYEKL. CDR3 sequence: CASSQSILVVSYEQYF. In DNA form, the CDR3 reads TGCGCCAGCAGCCAATCAATCTTGGTGGTCTCCTACGAGCAGTACTTC.

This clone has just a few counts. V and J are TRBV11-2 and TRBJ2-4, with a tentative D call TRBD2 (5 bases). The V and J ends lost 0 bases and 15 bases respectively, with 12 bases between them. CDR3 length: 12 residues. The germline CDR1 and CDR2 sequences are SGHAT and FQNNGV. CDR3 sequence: CASSLDKSEGYF. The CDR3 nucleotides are TGTGCCAGCAGCTTAGATAAAAGTGAGGGGTACTTC.

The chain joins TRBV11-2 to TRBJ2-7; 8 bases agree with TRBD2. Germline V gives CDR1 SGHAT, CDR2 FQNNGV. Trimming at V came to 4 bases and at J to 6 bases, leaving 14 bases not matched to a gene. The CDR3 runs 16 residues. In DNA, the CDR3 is TGTGCCAGCAGCTCCCTTTCGGGACTAGTTGCGCCCGAGCAGTACTTC. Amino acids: CASSSLSGLVAPEQYF.

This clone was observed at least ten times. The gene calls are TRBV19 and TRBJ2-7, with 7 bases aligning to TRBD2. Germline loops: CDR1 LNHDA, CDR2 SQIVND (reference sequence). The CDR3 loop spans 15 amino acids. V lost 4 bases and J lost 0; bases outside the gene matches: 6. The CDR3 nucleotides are TGTGCCAGTAGTAGGGGGAGGGGAAGCTCCTACGAGCAGTACTTC. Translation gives CASSRGRGSSYEQYF.

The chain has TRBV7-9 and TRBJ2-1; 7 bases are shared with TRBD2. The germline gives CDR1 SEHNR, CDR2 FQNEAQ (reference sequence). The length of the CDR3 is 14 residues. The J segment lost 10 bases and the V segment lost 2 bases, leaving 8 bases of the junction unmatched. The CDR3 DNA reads TGTGCCAGCAGCTTACCTAGCGTCGGGAGGGAGCAGTTCTTC. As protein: CASSLPSVGREQFF.

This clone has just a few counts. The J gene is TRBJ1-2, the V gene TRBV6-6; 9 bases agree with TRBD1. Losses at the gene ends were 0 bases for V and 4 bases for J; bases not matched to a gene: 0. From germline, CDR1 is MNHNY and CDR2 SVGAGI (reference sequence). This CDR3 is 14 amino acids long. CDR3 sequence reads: CASSYSTGGYGYTF. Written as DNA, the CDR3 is TGTGCCAGCAGTTACTCGACAGGGGGCTATGGCTACACCTTC.

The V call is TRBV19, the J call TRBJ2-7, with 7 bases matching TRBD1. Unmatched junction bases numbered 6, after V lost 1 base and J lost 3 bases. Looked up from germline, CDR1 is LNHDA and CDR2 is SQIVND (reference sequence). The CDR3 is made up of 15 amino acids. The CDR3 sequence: CASSIGTGAYYEQYF. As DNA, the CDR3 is TGTGCCAGTAGTATAGGCACAGGGGCCTACTACGAGCAGTACTTC.

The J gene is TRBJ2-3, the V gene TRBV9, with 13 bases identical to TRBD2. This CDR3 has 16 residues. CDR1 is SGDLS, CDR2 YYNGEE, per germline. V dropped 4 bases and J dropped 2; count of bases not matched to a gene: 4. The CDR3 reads CASSTTSGGATDTQYF. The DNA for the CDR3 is TGTGCCAGCAGCACCACTAGCGGGGGGGCCACAGATACGCAGTATTTT.

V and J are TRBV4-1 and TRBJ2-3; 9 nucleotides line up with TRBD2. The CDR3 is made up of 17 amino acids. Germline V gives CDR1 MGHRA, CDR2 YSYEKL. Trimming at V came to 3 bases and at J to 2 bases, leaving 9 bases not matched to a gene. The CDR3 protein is CASSQLPQREVTDTQYF. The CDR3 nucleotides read TGCGCCAGCAGCCAGTTACCCCAGCGGGAGGTCACAGATACGCAGTATTTT.

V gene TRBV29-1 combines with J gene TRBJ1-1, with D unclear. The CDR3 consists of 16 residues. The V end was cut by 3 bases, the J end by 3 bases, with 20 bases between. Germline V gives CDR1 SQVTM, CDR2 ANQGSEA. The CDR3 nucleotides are TGCAGCGTTGATGGTCTGGACTCCCTCCCGGACACTGAAGCTTTCTTT. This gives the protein CSVDGLDSLPDTEAFF. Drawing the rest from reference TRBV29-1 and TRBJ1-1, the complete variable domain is SAVISQKPSRDICQRGTSLTIQCQVDSQVTMMFWYRQQPGQSLTLIATANQGSEATYESGFVIDKFPISRPNLTFSTLTVSNMSPEDSSIYLCSVDGLDSLPDTEAFFGQGTRLTVV.

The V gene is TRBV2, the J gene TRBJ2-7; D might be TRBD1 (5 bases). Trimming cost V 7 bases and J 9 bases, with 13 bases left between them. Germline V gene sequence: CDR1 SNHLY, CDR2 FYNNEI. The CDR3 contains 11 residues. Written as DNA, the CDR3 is TGTGCCAGCATACAAGGGGTAGGGCAGTACTTC. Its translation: CASIQGVGQYF.